The source of this T cell receptor (beta chain) is a study of blood T cells in healthy people across ages. Note on this clonotype: Its antigen is not identified.

This CDR3 is 13 amino acids long. Germline V gene sequence: CDR1 SQVTM, CDR2 ANQGSEA. The V end lost 7 bases, the J end lost 4 bases, and 14 bases lay between the germline ends. Study findings and constraints: Donor CMV infection status was unknown, possibly confounding age-related changes in expanded clonotypes.

Combining a sample-barcoded 5' primer with a J-beta primer mix, a second PCR ran for 7 to 11 cycles. Through a template-switch adaptor with 12 random nucleotides, each cDNA molecule received a tag. Researchers report that each sample yielded at least 3 million CDR3-containing paired-end reads. TCRdb reprocessed the 5' RACE reads with MiXCR, giving one entry per CDR3 protein. The sample has around 280,000 distinct CDR3 sequences, about 25% seen once. This clonotype originated in a woman aged 70-85 years in good health. The sample taken for sequencing was blood. The rearrangement links TRBV29-1 to TRBJ2-1; no clear D gene. The CDR3 here is CSAPRKPYNEQFF. CDR3 sequence (DNA): TGCAGCGCCCCTCGGAAACCGTACAATGAGCAGTTCTTC.